The next 5 T cell receptor beta chains were all read from a single sample in a study of control samples from healthy donors and cancer patients. The repertoire was sequenced with immunoSEQ multiplex PCR; TCRdb's copy has only in-frame clones and lacks some. The table shows about 98,000 clones, with approximately 81% occurring only once. The sample was blood. The receptors derive from a woman aged 30 to 39 in good health.

The chain links TRBV7-2 to TRBJ1-2; possibly TRBD1 for D (5 bases). The germline CDR1 and CDR2 sequences are SGHTA and FQGNSA. Trimming removed 0 bases at V and 7 bases at J, with 12 bases between. This CDR3 comprises 14 residues. This CDR3 is CASSLAGRVLGYTF. In DNA, the CDR3 is TGTGCCAGCAGCTTAGCTGGCAGGGTGCTTGGCTACACCTTC.

In this sample, this clone turned up once. V gene TRBV28 combines with J gene TRBJ2-7; the D gene could be TRBD1 or TRBD2 (6 bases each). V gave up 7 bases and J gave up 4 bases, with 14 bases separating them. The V gene's germline CDR1 is MDHEN and CDR2 SYDVKM. This CDR3 spans 13 amino acids. The CDR3 is CASNTGAVYEQYF. DNA for the CDR3: TGTGCCAGCAACACGGGGGCAGTATACGAGCAGTACTTC.

The chain couples TRBV2 to TRBJ1-1; D remains unclear. Germline V gene sequence: CDR1 SNHLY, CDR2 FYNNEI. This CDR3 has 14 amino acids. Trimming took 6 bases from V and 0 from J, leaving 11 bases between them. The CDR3 spells CASSHGSVNTEAFF. The CDR3 DNA reads TGTGCCAGCAGCCACGGGTCGGTGAACACTGAAGCTTTCTTT.

This clone was counted a few times. This rearrangement joins TRBV7-6 to TRBJ2-7, with 11 bases identical to TRBD1. Losses at the gene ends were 4 bases for V and 4 bases for J; bases not matched to a gene: 3. The germline gives CDR1 SGHVS, CDR2 FNYEAQ. This CDR3 comprises 14 residues. The CDR3 bases are TGTGCCAGCAGCTCGGGACAGGGGGTGTACGAGCAGTACTTC. It is translated as CASSSGQGVYEQYF.

The rearrangement joins TRBV15 to TRBJ2-7; D tentatively fits TRBD1 or TRBD2 (5 bases each). This CDR3 is 15 amino acids long. The germline CDR1 and CDR2 sequences are LNHNV and YYDKDF (reference sequence). V lost 3 bases, J lost 4 bases, and 16 bases lay in between. CDR3 bases: TGTGCCACCAGCAGTGACGACGGGACGATTTACGAGCAGTACTTC. Its translation is CATSSDDGTIYEQYF.